The entry below gives a single T cell receptor beta chain sequence along with its context. Its specificity is not known. The data stem from a study of cytomegalovirus exposure and HLA in healthy donors. Trimming cost V 1 base and J 1 base, with 8 bases left between them. Germline lookup yields CDR1 SGHAT and CDR2 FQNNGV. The CDR3 consists of 14 residues. Study results and limitations: Earlier analysis yielded a pattern in which most TCR beta V segments were productive about 87% or about 30% of the time. Published work reported that the classifier diagnosed cytomegalovirus status with high specificity and sensitivity.

This PCR relied on a set of 60 Vbeta primers and 13 Jbeta primers. The authors' processing: Unique TCR beta chains numbered about 80 million in a later analysis, with 10 million to 14 million shared. The method was immunoSEQ multiplex PCR; TCRdb's version includes in-frame clones alone and lacks a portion of them. From that table come the V and J calls and clone size; the DNA was used to work out D and trimming. The sample includes some 150,000 clones, approximately 78% of them seen just once. This clonotype originated in a woman aged 18-29 years in good health and CMV-seronegative. Sequenced material: PBMCs. The chain is built from TRBV11-2 and TRBJ2-7; D possibly corresponds to TRBD2 (5 bases). Written as DNA, the CDR3 is TGTGCCAGCAGCTTAGCTCGGGGATCCTACGAGCAGTACTTC. Translating it yields CASSLARGSYEQYF.